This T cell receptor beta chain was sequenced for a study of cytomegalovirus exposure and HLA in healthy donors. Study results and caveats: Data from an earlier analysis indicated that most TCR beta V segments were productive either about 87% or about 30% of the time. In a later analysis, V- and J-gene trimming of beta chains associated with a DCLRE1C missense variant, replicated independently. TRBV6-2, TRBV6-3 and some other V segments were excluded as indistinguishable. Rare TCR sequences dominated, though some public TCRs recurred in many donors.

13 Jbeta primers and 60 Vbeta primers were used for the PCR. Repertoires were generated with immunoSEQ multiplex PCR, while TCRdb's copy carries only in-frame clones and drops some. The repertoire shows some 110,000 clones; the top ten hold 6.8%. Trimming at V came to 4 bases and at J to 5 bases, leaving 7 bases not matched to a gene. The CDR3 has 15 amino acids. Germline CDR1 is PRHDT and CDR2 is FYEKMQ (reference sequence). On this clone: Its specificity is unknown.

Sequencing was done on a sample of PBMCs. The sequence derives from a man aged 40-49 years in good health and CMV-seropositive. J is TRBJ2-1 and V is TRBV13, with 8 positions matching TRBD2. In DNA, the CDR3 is TGTGCCAGCAGCTCGGTGACTAGCGCGCACAATGAGCAGTTCTTC. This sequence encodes CASSSVTSAHNEQFF.